The rows below give T cell receptor beta chains drawn from one sample of a study of monozygotic twins with inflammatory bowel disease. Each CDR3 protein gets one entry in TCRdb, which reprocessed the 5' RACE reads and gives no DNA. The sample table sets out roughly 160,000 distinct CDR3 sequences. The sample was blood. The receptors were gathered from a human donor with ulcerative colitis or Crohn's disease, or a healthy co-twin of an affected twin (not recorded which). CDR3s include the opening cysteine and the closing phenylalanine or tryptophan.

TRBJ2-7 | TRBV5-4 | CASSPAGTSRYEQYF
TRBJ2-7 | TRBV10-3 | CAIRDIRQALYEQYF
TRBJ2-2 | TRBV12-3/TRBV12-4 | CASSLAQATGELFF
TRBJ2-2 | TRBV7-9 | CASSLTSYTGELFF
TRBJ1-2 | TRBV13 | CASSSLGWGYNYGYTF
TRBJ1-4 | TRBV12-3/TRBV12-4 | CASSFRSGDYEKLFF
TRBJ1-4 | TRBV12-3/TRBV12-4 | CASSFHSGDEKLFF
TRBJ1-1 | TRBV19 | CASSALGQVNTEAFF
TRBJ2-7 | TRBV7-9 | CASSLGLDRGSSYEQYF
TRBJ1-1 | TRBV4-2 | CASSQRDGRLPKAFF